This T cell receptor (beta chain) originates from a study of shared clonotypes between healthy human individuals. TCRdb's copy holds only in-frame clones and misses some; the assay was immunoSEQ multiplex PCR. The sample holds about 340,000 clones; around 79% are singletons and the top ten take about 10%. General study points: Relative to memory subsets, naive subsets generally showed larger estimated richness. Relative to their counterparts shared across all four donors, non-shared clonotypes exhibited diminished generation probabilities.

The CDR3 extends over 14 amino acids. V lost 6 bases, J lost 5 bases, and 8 bases stayed unmatched. Germline V lookup: CDR1 SNHLY, CDR2 FYNNEI. As concerns this clone: The antigen remains undetermined.

The origin of this receptor is a man between 25 and 39 years old in good health. This chain connects TRBV2 to TRBJ2-7; TRBD1 agrees at 9 bases. Sequencing was carried out using memory CD4+ T cells sorted from blood. Subset of the sample: CD45RA-negative fraction. CDR3 nucleotide sequence: TGTGCCAGCAGGGGGGGACAGGGTAACCACGAGCAGTACTTC. Its translation: CASRGGQGNHEQYF.